Here is one T cell receptor beta chain with its context. The table came from immunoSEQ multiplex PCR; TCRdb's copy has only in-frame clones and leaves some out. Of 230,000 or so clones in the sample, 90% to 95% were seen once. The germline CDR1 and CDR2 sequences are SGHNT and YYREEE (reference sequence). CDR3 length: 16 amino acids. V lost 4 bases to trimming and J lost 2 bases; unmatched junction nucleotides: 9. The sample originates from a study of control samples from healthy donors and cancer patients. The sequencing input was blood. The receptor comes from a man aged 45 to 65 in good health. This chain joins TRBV5-4 and TRBJ1-2; 9 bases map to TRBD1. The CDR3 bases are TGTGCCAGCAGCCATAAGGGACAGGGCCCCAACTATGGCTACACCTTC. It is translated as CASSHKGQGPNYGYTF.